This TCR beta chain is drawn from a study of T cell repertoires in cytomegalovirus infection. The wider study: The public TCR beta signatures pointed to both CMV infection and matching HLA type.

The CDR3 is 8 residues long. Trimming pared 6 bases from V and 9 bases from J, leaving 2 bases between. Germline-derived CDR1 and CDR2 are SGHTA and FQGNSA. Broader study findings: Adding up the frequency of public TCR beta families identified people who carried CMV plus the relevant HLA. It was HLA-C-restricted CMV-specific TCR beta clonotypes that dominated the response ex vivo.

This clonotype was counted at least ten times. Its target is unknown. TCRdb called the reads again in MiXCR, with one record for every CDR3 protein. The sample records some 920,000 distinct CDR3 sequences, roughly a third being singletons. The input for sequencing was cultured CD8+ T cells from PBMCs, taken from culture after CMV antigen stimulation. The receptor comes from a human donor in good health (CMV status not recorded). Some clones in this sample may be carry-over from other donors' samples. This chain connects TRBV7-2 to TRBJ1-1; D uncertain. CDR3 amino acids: CASSQAFF. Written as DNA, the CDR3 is TGTGCCAGCAGTCAAGCTTTCTTT.